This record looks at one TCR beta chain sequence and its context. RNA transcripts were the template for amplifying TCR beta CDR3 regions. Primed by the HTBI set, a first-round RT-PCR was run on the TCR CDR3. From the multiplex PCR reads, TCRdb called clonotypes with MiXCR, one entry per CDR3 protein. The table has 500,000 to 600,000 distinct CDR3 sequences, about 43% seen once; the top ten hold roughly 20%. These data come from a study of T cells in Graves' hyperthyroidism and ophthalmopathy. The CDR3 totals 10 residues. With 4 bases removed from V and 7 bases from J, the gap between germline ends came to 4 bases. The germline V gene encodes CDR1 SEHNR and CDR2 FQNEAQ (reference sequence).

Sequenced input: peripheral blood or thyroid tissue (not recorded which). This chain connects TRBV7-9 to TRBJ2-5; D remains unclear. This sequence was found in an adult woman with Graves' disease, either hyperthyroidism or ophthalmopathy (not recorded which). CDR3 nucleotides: TGTGCCAGCAGCTCGGGGACCCAGTACTTC. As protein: CASSSGTQYF.